This TCR beta chain is from a study of Ad26.COV2.S vaccination and SARS-CoV-2 variants. Sequenced by immunoSEQ multiplex PCR; TCRdb stores in-frame clones only, minus some. The sample includes about 350,000 clones, 80% to 90% of them seen just once. V dropped 12 bases and J dropped 0 bases, with 13 bases sitting between them. The CDR3 consists of 13 residues. Germline CDR1 is KGHDR and CDR2 is SFDVKD. Regarding treatment: 15 to 20 received Ad26.COV2.S at low or high dose, single or two shots; about 5 received placebo; per-sample allocation not given. Sampling happened 63 days after the first vaccine or placebo injection.

The chain joins TRBV24-1 to TRBJ1-1; no definite D call. The sequence derives from a person aged 18-65 years who received the Ad26.COV2.S COVID-19 vaccine or a placebo. This specimen consisted of peripheral blood, obtained in a trial of Ad26.COV2.S vaccine versus placebo. The CDR3 DNA follows: TGTGCCCCCAATGAGACCATGAACACTGAAGCTTTCTTT. It encodes CAPNETMNTEAFF.